The entry below gives a single TCR beta chain sequence along with its context. The sample is drawn from a study of blood T cell repertoires in COVID-19. For the study at large: COVID-19 samples from acute and convalescent phases originated in the United States, Italy and Spain. T cells, B-cell-depleted T cells, or PBMCs provided the cDNA or gDNA that served as material.

Germline V gene lookup returns CDR1 GTSNPN and CDR2 SVGIG (reference sequence). This CDR3 region has 16 residues. After removal of 0 bases from V and 7 bases from J, the junction contained 12 bases not matched to a gene. Original analysis: From reference gene primer amplification, estimates of nucleated cell counts were derived. Using immunoSEQ multiplex PCR, the repertoire was profiled, and TCRdb retains in-frame clones only, with some absent. V, J and clone size reflect that table, while D and trimming were determined from the DNA. The repertoire has roughly 80,000 clones, under 90% of them found once; the top ten carry approximately 44%.

Sequenced sample: peripheral blood. The rearrangement links TRBV30 to TRBJ1-3, with 7 bases identical to TRBD1. The TCR was taken from an elderly man with acute or convalescent COVID-19. CDR3 in DNA: TGTGCCTGGAGTGTTGTGGACAGGACCCTCTTGAACACCATATATTTT. It encodes CAWSVVDRTLLNTIYF.